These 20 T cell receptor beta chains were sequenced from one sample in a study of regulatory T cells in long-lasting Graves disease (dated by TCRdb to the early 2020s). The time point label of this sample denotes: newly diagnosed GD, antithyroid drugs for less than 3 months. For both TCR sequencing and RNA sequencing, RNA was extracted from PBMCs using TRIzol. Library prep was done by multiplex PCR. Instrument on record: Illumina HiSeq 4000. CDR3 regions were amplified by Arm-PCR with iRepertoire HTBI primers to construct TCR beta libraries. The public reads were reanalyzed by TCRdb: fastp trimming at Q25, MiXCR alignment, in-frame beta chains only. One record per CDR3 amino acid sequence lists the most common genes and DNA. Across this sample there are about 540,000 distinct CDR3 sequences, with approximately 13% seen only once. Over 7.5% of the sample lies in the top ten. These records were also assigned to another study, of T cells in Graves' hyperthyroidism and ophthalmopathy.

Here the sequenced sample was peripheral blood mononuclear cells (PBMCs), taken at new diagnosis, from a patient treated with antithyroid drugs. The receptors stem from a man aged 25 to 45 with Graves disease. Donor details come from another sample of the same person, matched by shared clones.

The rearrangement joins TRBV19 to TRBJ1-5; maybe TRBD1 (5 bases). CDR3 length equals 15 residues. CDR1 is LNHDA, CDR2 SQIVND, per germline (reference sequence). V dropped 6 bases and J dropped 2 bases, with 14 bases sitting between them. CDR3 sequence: CASSLREAGNQPQHF. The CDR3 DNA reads TGTGCCAGTAGCCTCAGGGAGGCAGGCAATCAGCCCCAGCATTTT.

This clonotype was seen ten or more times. The CDR3 nucleotides read TGCAGTGCTAGGCGCGGACAGGGGGCCAATGAGCAGTTCTTC. It yields the protein CSARRGQGANEQFF. V and J are TRBV20-1 and TRBJ2-1, with TRBD1 identical over 11 bases. The CDR3 is 14 amino acids. The trim removed 3 bases at V and 6 bases at J, leaving 4 bases unmatched. Germline CDR1 and CDR2: DFQATT and SNEGSKA (reference sequence).

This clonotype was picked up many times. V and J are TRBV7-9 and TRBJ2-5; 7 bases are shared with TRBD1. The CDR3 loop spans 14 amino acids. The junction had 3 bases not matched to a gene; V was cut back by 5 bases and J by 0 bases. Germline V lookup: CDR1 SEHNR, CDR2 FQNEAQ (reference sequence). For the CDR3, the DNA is TGTGCCAGCAGCGAAGACAGGGACCAAGAGACCCAGTACTTC. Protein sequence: CASSEDRDQETQYF. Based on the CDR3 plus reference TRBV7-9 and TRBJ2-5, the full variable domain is DTGVSQNPRHKITKRGQNVTFRCDPISEHNRLYWYRQTLGQGPEFLTYFQNEAQLEKSRLLSDRFSAERPKGSFSTLEIQRTEQGDSAMYLCASSEDRDQETQYFGPGTRLLVL.

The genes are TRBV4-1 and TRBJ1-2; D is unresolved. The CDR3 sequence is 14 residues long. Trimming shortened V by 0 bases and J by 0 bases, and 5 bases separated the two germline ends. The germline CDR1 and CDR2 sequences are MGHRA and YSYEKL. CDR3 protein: CASSQELANYGYTF. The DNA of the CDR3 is TGCGCCAGCAGCCAAGAATTAGCTAACTATGGCTACACCTTC.

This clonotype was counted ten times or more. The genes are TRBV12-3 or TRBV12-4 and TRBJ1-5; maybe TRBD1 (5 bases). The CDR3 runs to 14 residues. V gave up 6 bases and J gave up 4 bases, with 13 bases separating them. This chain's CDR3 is CASSPPPGNQPQHF. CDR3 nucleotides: TGTGCCAGCAGCCCCCCGCCAGGGAATCAGCCCCAGCATTTT.

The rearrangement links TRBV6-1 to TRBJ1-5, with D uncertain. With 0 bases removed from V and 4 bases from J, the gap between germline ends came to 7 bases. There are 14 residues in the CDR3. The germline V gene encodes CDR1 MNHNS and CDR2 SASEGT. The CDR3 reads CASSEAGRNQPQHF. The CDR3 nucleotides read TGTGCCAGCAGTGAAGCAGGCAGAAATCAGCCCCAGCATTTT.

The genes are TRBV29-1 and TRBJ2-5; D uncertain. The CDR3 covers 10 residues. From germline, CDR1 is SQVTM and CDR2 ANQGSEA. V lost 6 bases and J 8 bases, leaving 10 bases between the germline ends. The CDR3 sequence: CSVSFDTQYF. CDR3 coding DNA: TGCAGCGTCAGTTTTGACACCCAGTACTTC.

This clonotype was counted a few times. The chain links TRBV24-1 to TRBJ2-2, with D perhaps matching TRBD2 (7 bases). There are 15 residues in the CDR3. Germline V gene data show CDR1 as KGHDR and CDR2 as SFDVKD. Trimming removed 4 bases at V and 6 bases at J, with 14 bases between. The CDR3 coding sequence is TGTGCCACCAGTGAAGGGGGAGGGCCAGCCGGGGAGCTGTTTTTT. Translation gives CATSEGGGPAGELFF.

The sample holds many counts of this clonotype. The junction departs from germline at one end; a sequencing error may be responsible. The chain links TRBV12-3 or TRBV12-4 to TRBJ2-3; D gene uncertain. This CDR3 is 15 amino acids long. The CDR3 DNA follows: TGTGCCAGCAGTTTATATTCCCCTAAGGCAGATGCGCAGTATTTT. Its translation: CASSLYSPKADAQYF.

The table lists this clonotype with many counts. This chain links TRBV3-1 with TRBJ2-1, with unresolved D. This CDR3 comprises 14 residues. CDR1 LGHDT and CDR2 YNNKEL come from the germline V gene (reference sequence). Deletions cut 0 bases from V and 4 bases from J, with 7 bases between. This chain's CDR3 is CASSQEYSYNEQFF. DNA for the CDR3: TGTGCCAGCAGCCAAGAATACAGTTACAATGAGCAGTTCTTC.

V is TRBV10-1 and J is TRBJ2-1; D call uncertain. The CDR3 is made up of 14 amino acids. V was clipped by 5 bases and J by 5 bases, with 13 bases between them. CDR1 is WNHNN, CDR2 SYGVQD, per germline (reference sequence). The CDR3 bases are TGCGCCAGCAGTAATAGCCCCCGGCACAATGAGCAGTTCTTC. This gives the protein CASSNSPRHNEQFF.

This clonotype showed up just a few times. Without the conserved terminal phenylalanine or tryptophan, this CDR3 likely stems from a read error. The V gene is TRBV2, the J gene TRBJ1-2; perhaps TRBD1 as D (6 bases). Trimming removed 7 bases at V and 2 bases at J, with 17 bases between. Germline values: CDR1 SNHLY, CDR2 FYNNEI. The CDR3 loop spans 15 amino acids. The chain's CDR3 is CASTTRTDINYGYTS. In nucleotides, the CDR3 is TGTGCCAGCACGACTCGGACAGATATAAACTATGGCTACACCTCC.

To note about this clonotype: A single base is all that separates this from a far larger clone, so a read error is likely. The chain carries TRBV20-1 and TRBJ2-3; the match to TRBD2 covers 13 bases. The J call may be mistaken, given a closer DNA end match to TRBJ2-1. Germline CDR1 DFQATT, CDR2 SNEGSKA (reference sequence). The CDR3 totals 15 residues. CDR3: CSARPGLAGALEQFF. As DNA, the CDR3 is TGCAGTGCTAGACCTGGACTAGCGGGAGCTCTTGAGCAGTTCTTC.

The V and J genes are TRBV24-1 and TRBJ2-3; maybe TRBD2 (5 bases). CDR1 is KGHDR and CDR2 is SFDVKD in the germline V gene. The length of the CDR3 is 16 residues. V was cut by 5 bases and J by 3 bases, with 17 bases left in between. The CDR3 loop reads CATSGAGTSRTDTQYF. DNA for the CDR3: TGTGCCACCAGTGGAGCTGGCACTAGTAGGACAGATACGCAGTATTTT.

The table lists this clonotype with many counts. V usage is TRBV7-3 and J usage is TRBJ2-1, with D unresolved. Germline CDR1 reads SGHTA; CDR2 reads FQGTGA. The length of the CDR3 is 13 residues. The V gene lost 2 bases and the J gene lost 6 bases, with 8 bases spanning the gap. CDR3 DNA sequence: TGTGCCAGCAGCTTAGGAGCTGCCAATGAGCAGTTCTTC. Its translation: CASSLGAANEQFF.

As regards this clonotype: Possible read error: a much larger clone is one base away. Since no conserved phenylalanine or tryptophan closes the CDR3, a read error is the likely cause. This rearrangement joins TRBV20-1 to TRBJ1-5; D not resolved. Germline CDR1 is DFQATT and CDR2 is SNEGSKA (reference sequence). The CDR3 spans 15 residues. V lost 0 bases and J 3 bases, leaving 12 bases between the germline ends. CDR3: CSARDLNGDNQPQHS. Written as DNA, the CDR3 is TGCAGTGCTAGAGATCTCAACGGGGACAATCAGCCCCAGCATTCT.

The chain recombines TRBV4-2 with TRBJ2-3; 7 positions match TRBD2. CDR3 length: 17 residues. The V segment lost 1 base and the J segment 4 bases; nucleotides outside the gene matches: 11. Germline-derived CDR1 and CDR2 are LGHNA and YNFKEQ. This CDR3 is CASSQAPPSGGADTQYF. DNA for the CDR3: TGTGCCAGCAGCCAAGCCCCCCCGTCGGGAGGTGCAGATACGCAGTATTTT.

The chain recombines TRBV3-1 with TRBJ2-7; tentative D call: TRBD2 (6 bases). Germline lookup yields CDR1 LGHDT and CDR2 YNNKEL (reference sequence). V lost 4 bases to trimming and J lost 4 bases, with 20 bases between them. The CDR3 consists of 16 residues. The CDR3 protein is CASSRTVQRVGYEQYF. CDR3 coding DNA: TGTGCCAGCAGCCGGACGGTACAGCGGGTGGGGTACGAGCAGTACTTC.

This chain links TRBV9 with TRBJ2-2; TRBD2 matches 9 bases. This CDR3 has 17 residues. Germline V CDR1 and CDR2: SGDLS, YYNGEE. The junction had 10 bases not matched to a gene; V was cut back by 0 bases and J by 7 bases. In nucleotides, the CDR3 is TGTGCCAGCAGCGTAGGGGTAGCGGGAGAAGCGGACGGGGAGCTGTTTTTT. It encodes CASSVGVAGEADGELFF.

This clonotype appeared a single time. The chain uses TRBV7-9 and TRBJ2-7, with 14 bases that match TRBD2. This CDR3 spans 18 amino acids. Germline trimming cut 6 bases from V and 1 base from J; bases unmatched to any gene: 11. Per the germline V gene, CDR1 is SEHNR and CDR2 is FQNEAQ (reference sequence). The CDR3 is CASSSTGLAGGPSYEQYF. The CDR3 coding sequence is TGTGCCAGCAGTTCCACTGGACTAGCGGGAGGACCTTCCTACGAGCAGTACTTC.